The entry below gives a single T cell receptor beta chain sequence along with its context. Its antigen is not known. During the collection period, no donor immune events like infections were recorded. The sample belongs to a study of identifying expanded T cells in peripheral blood. General observations from the study: Variance in clone template counts between roughly two-week samples significantly increased with total template count across all healthy donors.

This table comes from immunoSEQ multiplex PCR, and its TCRdb copy is limited to in-frame clones, with some not included. The sample has around 85,000 clones; about 91% are singletons. The source is a person aged 18 to 70 in good health. Specimen: blood.

The CDR3 coding sequence is TGTGCCAGCAGTCCTTTGACTATATTAGGCTCCTACGAGCAGTACTTC. It is translated as CASSPLTILGSYEQYF. V usage is TRBV28 and J usage is TRBJ2-7; TRBD2 is a possible D gene (5 bases). Germline V CDR1 and CDR2: MDHEN, SYDVKM. The CDR3 is 16 amino acids. V was shortened by 5 bases and J by 0 bases, with 17 bases between the two germline ends.